Following are 22 T cell receptor beta chains from one sample sequenced in a study of T cell responses to AZD1222 COVID-19 vaccine. This table comes from immunoSEQ multiplex PCR, and its TCRdb copy is limited to in-frame clones, with some not included. The data contain some 99,000 clones, about 90% of them singletons. The sequencing here drew on peripheral blood, taken on day 0 of AZD1222 vaccination. Receptors originate from an adult in good health.

Remarks on this clone: Other DNA sequences of this sample code for an identical CDR3. The V and J genes are TRBV30 and TRBJ1-1; D may be TRBD1 (5 bases). With 0 bases removed from V and 1 base from J, the gap between germline ends came to 6 bases. The CDR3 is 13 residues long. From germline, CDR1 is GTSNPN and CDR2 SVGIG (reference sequence). The CDR3 loop is CAWSVQENTEAFF. DNA for the CDR3: TGTGCCTGGAGTGTACAGGAGAACACTGAAGCTTTCTTT.

The chain employs TRBV11-2 and TRBJ2-7, with TRBD1 as a possible D gene (6 bases). V lost 3 bases and J 0 bases, leaving 15 bases between the germline ends. The CDR3 has 16 residues. Germline CDR1 and CDR2: SGHAT and FQNNGV. CDR3 nucleotides: TGTGCCAGCAGCTTTGGACAGCTTTCAAGCTCCTACGAGCAGTACTTC. Its protein is CASSFGQLSSSYEQYF.

The chain recombines TRBV5-4 with TRBJ1-3; D remains ambiguous. The V gene's germline CDR1 is SGHNT and CDR2 YYREEE (reference sequence). The CDR3 sequence is 15 residues long. The V end lost 3 bases, the J end lost 4 bases, and 14 bases lay between the germline ends. CDR3 loop: CASSSGSAWGNTIYF. The CDR3 DNA follows: TGTGCCAGCAGCTCCGGGTCAGCCTGGGGAAACACCATATATTTT.

The V call is TRBV12-3 or TRBV12-4, the J call TRBJ2-7; D call uncertain. Trimming took 7 bases from V and 2 from J, leaving 9 bases between them. The CDR3 is 12 amino acids. The CDR3 region has the DNA TGTGCCAGCACAACAGCCACCTACGAGCAGTACTTC. This translates into CASTTATYEQYF.

The J gene is TRBJ1-1, the V gene TRBV10-3, with 7 bases lining up with TRBD1. From germline, CDR1 is ENHRY and CDR2 SYGVKD. The CDR3 has 13 amino acids. With V trimmed by 0 bases and J by 11 bases, 6 bases remained unmatched. The CDR3 DNA reads TGTGCCATCAGTGAGTCGATCGCCAGGGGGGCTTTCTTT. Its protein is CAISESIARGAFF.

This clone was picked up one time. CDR3 loop: CASSLKGAPTDTQYF. In DNA, the CDR3 is TGCGCCAGCAGCTTGAAGGGGGCGCCCACAGATACGCAGTATTTT. The rearrangement joins TRBV5-1 to TRBJ2-3; 7 bases are shared with TRBD1. Germline values: CDR1 SGHRS, CDR2 YFSETQ. The CDR3 is 15 residues long. J gave up 2 bases and V 1 base, and 4 bases lay outside the gene matches.

CDR3 nucleotide sequence: TGTGCCAGCAGCGTAGGAGGGGTTTTCACTGAAGCTTTCTTT. It is translated as CASSVGGVFTEAFF. The rearrangement links TRBV9 to TRBJ1-1; D possibly corresponds to TRBD1 (5 bases). The CDR3 runs to 14 residues. CDR1 and CDR2 from the germline V gene are SGDLS and YYNGEE. Between the trimmed V and J ends, which lost 0 bases and 4 bases, there was a span of 10 bases. Looking up the rest from reference TRBV9 and TRBJ1-1 gives the full variable domain: DSGVTQTPKHLITATGQRVTLRCSPRSGDLSVYWYQQSLDQGLQFLIQYYNGEERAKGNILERFSAQQFPDLHSELNLSSLELGDSALYFCASSVGGVFTEAFFGQGTRLTVV.

The rearrangement links TRBV3-1 (or the pseudogene TRBV3-2) to TRBJ1-5, with 7 bases fitting TRBD1. V shed 1 base, J shed 9 bases, and the junction held 9 bases outside the gene matches. In germline, CDR1 is LGHDT, CDR2 YNNKEL (reference sequence). The length of the CDR3 is 15 residues. The DNA of the CDR3 is TGTGCCAGCAGCCAAGGCGGGGGACAGACTGGGCCCCAGCATTTT. Encoded protein: CASSQGGGQTGPQHF.

The rearrangement uses TRBV4-3 and TRBJ2-7; D call uncertain. V lost 4 bases and J lost 10, with 17 bases in between. The CDR3 has 13 residues. Germline V gives CDR1 LGHNA, CDR2 YSLEER. CDR3 amino acids: CASSRIISDPQYF. The CDR3 DNA reads as TGCGCCAGCAGCCGAATTATATCGGACCCCCAGTACTTC.

The chain links TRBV7-2 to TRBJ1-2; D ambiguous. Per germline, CDR1 SGHTA and CDR2 FQGNSA. V shed 2 bases and J shed 0 bases, with 10 bases lying between them. The CDR3 totals 15 residues. CDR3 DNA sequence: TGTGCCAGCAGCTTATTTACAAGAGCTAACTATGGCTACACCTTC. This encodes CASSLFTRANYGYTF.

V gene TRBV7-8 combines with J gene TRBJ2-7; TRBD1 matches 8 bases. CDR1 is SGHVS and CDR2 is FQNEAQ in the germline V gene. This CDR3 has 14 residues. Germline trimming cut 6 bases from V and 9 bases from J; bases unmatched to any gene: 13. CDR3 loop: CASRQDRAGYRQYF. The CDR3 region has the DNA TGTGCCAGCAGACAGGACAGGGCCGGTTATCGGCAGTACTTC. Together with reference TRBV7-8 and TRBJ2-7, the CDR3 gives the full variable domain: GAGVSQSPRYKVAKRGQDVALRCDPISGHVSLFWYQQALGQGPEFLTYFQNEAQLDKSGLPSDRFFAERPEGSVSTLKIQRTQQEDSAVYLCASRQDRAGYRQYFGPGTRLTVT.

This sequence joins TRBV4-2 and TRBJ2-7, with TRBD2 matching over 11 bases. This CDR3 comprises 19 residues. Germline trimming cut 4 bases from V and 4 bases from J; bases unmatched to any gene: 18. Germline-derived CDR1 and CDR2 are LGHNA and YNFKEQ. CDR3 nucleotides: TGTGCCAGCAGCCGAATCCAGGCTAGCGGGGGGACCTCGGGATACGAGCAGTACTTC. Protein sequence: CASSRIQASGGTSGYEQYF.

The V and J genes are TRBV10-1 and TRBJ1-4; 8 bases align to TRBD1. The germline V gene encodes CDR1 WNHNN and CDR2 SYGVQD (reference sequence). The CDR3 sequence is 14 residues long. The trim removed 5 bases at V and 7 bases at J, leaving 6 bases unmatched. CDR3: CASSSGQEGEKLFF. The CDR3 region has the DNA TGCGCCAGCAGTTCGGGACAGGAGGGTGAAAAACTGTTTTTT.

The chain links TRBV19 to TRBJ1-2, with 8 bases aligning to TRBD1. Germline V gene lookup returns CDR1 LNHDA and CDR2 SQIVND (reference sequence). The CDR3 contains 15 residues. J lost 3 bases, V lost 3 bases, and 6 bases had no gene match. In DNA, the CDR3 is TGTGCCAGTAGTATTAATGCAGGGGGCGACTATGGCTACACCTTC. This codes for CASSINAGGDYGYTF. The complete variable domain, with remaining parts taken from reference TRBV19 and TRBJ1-2, reads DGGITQSPKYLFRKEGQNVTLSCEQNLNHDAMYWYRQDPGQGLRLIYYSQIVNDFQKGDIAEGYSVSREKKESFPLTVTSAQKNPTAFYLCASSINAGGDYGYTFGSGTRLTVV.

The gene calls are TRBV20-1 and TRBJ1-2; 10 bases match TRBD1. The CDR3 extends over 14 amino acids. The germline V gene encodes CDR1 DFQATT and CDR2 SNEGSKA (reference sequence). Trimming removed 4 bases from V and 4 bases from J; junction bases left unmatched: 6. The CDR3 DNA follows: TGCAGTGCTACTGAGGGACAGGGGCCCTATGGCTACACCTTC. Translated: CSATEGQGPYGYTF.

The V call is TRBV20-1, the J call TRBJ2-2; D is uncertain. Per the germline V gene, CDR1 is DFQATT and CDR2 is SNEGSKA (reference sequence). Trimming took off 3 bases at V and 4 bases at J, with 15 bases between the two ends. CDR3 size: 15 residues. As DNA, the CDR3 is TGCAGTGCTAGTGGGGTGGGCATAGGCACCGGGGAGCTGTTTTTT. It is translated as CSASGVGIGTGELFF.

The J gene is TRBJ1-1, the V gene TRBV4-1; D unclear. V lost 4 bases and J lost 3, with 12 bases in between. Germline-derived CDR1 and CDR2 are MGHRA and YSYEKL. CDR3 length equals 14 residues. The CDR3 nucleotides are TGCGCCAGCAGCCTCTTGAGTATGTACACTGAAGCTTTCTTT. As protein: CASSLLSMYTEAFF.

The chain employs TRBV18 and TRBJ1-2, with D uncertain. Trimming stripped 2 bases from V and 2 bases from J, with 6 bases between. The CDR3 has 13 residues. Germline V gene data show CDR1 as KGHSH and CDR2 as LQKENI. CDR3: CASSPLGNYGYTF. CDR3 sequence (DNA): TGTGCCAGCTCACCATTAGGGAACTATGGCTACACCTTC.

The V gene is TRBV25-1, the J gene TRBJ2-2, with no clear D. The V and J ends lost 7 bases and 1 base respectively, with 7 bases between them. This CDR3 contains 13 residues. CDR1 MGHDK and CDR2 SYGVNS come from the germline V gene. CDR3 residues: CASNGGNTGELFF. Here the CDR3 DNA reads TGTGCCAGCAACGGCGGGAACACCGGGGAGCTGTTTTTT.

This clone was found once. This chain links TRBV12-3 or TRBV12-4 with TRBJ1-2; no reliable D call. Trimming pared 6 bases from V and 5 bases from J, leaving 7 bases between. The CDR3 is made up of 11 amino acids. CDR3 amino acids: CASSLGYGYTF. For the CDR3, the DNA is TGTGCCAGCAGCCTAGGTTATGGCTACACCTTC.

This sequence joins TRBV9 and TRBJ2-2; TRBD1 matches at 9 bases. Unmatched junction bases numbered 9, after V lost 3 bases and J lost 3 bases. The CDR3 extends over 17 amino acids. Germline V gene data show CDR1 as SGDLS and CDR2 as YYNGEE. The DNA for the CDR3 is TGTGCCAGCAGCGAGAGGACGACAGGGGGTTACACCGGGGAGCTGTTTTTT. Translated, it gives CASSERTTGGYTGELFF. The whole variable domain, remainder taken from reference TRBV9 and TRBJ2-2, is DSGVTQTPKHLITATGQRVTLRCSPRSGDLSVYWYQQSLDQGLQFLIQYYNGEERAKGNILERFSAQQFPDLHSELNLSSLELGDSALYFCASSERTTGGYTGELFFGEGSRLTVL.

V gene TRBV3-1 (or the pseudogene TRBV3-2) combines with J gene TRBJ2-1; 8 positions match TRBD2. Germline loops: CDR1 LGHDT, CDR2 YNNKEL (reference sequence). This CDR3 comprises 15 residues. The ends lost 7 bases at V and 4 bases at J; junction bases unmatched: 9. CDR3: CASTLSGNRYNEQFF. The CDR3 DNA follows: TGTGCCAGCACCCTTAGCGGGAACCGATACAATGAGCAGTTCTTC.